These 19 T cell receptor beta chains were all obtained from the same sample, sequenced in a study of CD8+CD57+ T cells in acquired aplastic anemia. The patients chosen for sequencing had shown expansion of CD8+CD57+ cells (detected by flow cytometry). TCR beta VDJ and CDR3 were profiled, and genomic DNA was the template. A single record per CDR3 protein comes from TCRdb applying MiXCR to the reads. The table shows approximately 150,000 distinct CDR3 sequences, with around half occurring only once. Sequencing was done on a sample of sorted CD4+, CD8+, or CD8+CD57+ T cells (not recorded which) from PBMCs. The receptors originated from a human donor with aplastic anemia.

This chain uses TRBV7-8 with TRBJ2-7, with D hard to call. CDR1 is SGHVS and CDR2 is FQNEAQ in the germline V gene. Between the trimmed V and J ends, which lost 6 bases and 2 bases, there was a span of 8 bases. The CDR3 runs 12 residues. The CDR3 coding sequence is TGTGCCAGCAGGCGTACCCCCTACGAGCAGTACTTC. This translates into CASRRTPYEQYF. Looking up the rest from reference TRBV7-8 and TRBJ2-7 gives the full variable domain: GAGVSQSPRYKVAKRGQDVALRCDPISGHVSLFWYQQALGQGPEFLTYFQNEAQLDKSGLPSDRFFAERPEGSVSTLKIQRTQQEDSAVYLCASRRTPYEQYFGPGTRLTVT.

The chain carries TRBV7-9 and TRBJ2-1, with D uncertain. V gave up 5 bases and J gave up 8 bases, with 7 bases separating them. Germline V gives CDR1 SEHNR, CDR2 FQNEAQ (reference sequence). The CDR3 is 11 residues long. The CDR3 sequence: CASSTPDEQFF. Written as DNA, the CDR3 is TGTGCCAGCAGCACCCCCGATGAGCAGTTCTTC.

This clonotype was seen just once. This chain joins TRBV12-3 or TRBV12-4 and TRBJ2-1; no definite D call. This CDR3 contains 10 residues. V was clipped by 5 bases and J by 10 bases, with 6 bases between them. CDR3 bases: TGTGCCAGCAGTCTCAGGGAGCAGTTCTTC. The encoded protein is CASSLREQFF.

V is TRBV7-6 and J is TRBJ1-5; the match to TRBD1 covers 8 bases. The CDR3 length is 13 residues. V lost 6 bases, J lost 4 bases, and 2 bases stayed unmatched. Germline CDR1 reads SGHVS; CDR2 reads FNYEAQ. Here the CDR3 DNA reads TGTGCCAGCAGTCAGGGGGCGAATCAGCCCCAGCATTTT. Translating it yields CASSQGANQPQHF.

On this clonotype itself: This sequence may be a read error, since a much larger clone differs from it by one base. The chain employs TRBV4-2 and TRBJ1-6; D may be TRBD1 (5 bases). The CDR3 loop spans 17 amino acids. V lost 4 bases to trimming and J lost 6 bases, with 19 bases between them. CDR1 LGHNA and CDR2 YNFKEQ come from the germline V gene. CDR3 coding DNA: TGTGCCAGCAGCCTTCAACTACAGGAGAAAGTTAATTCACCCCTCCACTTT. Translating it yields CASSLQLQEKVNSPLHF.

V usage is TRBV2 and J usage is TRBJ2-7, with no clear D. The germline V gene has CDR1 SNHLY and CDR2 FYNNEI. V lost 7 bases and J lost 1, with 23 bases in between. CDR3 length equals 17 residues. CDR3 sequence reads: CASTTPTGPHKSYEQYF. CDR3 in DNA: TGTGCCAGCACCACCCCCACCGGACCCCACAAGTCCTACGAGCAGTACTTC.

The J gene is TRBJ1-1, the V gene TRBV2; no reliable D call. Germline CDR1 reads SNHLY; CDR2 reads FYNNEI. The CDR3 is 13 amino acids. V was pared by 6 bases and J by 1 base, with 9 bases between. CDR3 residues: CASSQPGNTEAFF. The CDR3, as DNA: TGTGCCAGCAGCCAACCTGGGAACACTGAAGCTTTCTTT. Variable domain in full (rest from reference TRBV2 and TRBJ1-1): EPEVTQTPSHQVTQMGQEVILRCVPISNHLYFYWYRQILGQKVEFLVSFYNNEISEKSEIFDDQFSVERPDGSNFTLKIRSTKLEDSAMYFCASSQPGNTEAFFGQGTRLTVV.

A word on this clonotype: The junction differs from germline at one of its ends, possibly a read error. In nucleotides, the CDR3 is TGTGCCAGCGGGGGCCCAGGGGAGACCCAGTGCTTC. It translates to CASGGPGETQCF. The rearrangement joins TRBV7-9 to TRBJ2-5, with D maybe TRBD1 (6 bases). The CDR3 is 12 residues long. Germline assignment: CDR1 SEHNR and CDR2 FQNEAQ (reference sequence).

This clonotype has a handful of counts. A much larger clone is a single base away; this may be a read error. J is TRBJ1-4 and V is TRBV20-1; D gene uncertain. Looked up from germline, CDR1 is DFQATT and CDR2 is SNEGSKA (reference sequence). This CDR3 is built from 10 residues. Trimming cost V 3 bases and J 13 bases, with 9 bases left between them. The CDR3 spells CSARRQRLFF. In nucleotides, the CDR3 is TGCAGTGCTAGGAGACAAAGACTGTTTTTT.

This clonotype came up a few times. The chain links TRBV5-1 to TRBJ2-2; 9 bases are shared with TRBD2. The trim removed 3 bases at V and 4 bases at J, leaving 10 bases unmatched. The CDR3 contains 17 residues. Germline values: CDR1 SGHRS, CDR2 YFSETQ. For the CDR3, the DNA is TGCGCCAGCAGCTCCCAGCCAGCGGGGGGTACCACCGGGGAGCTGTTTTTT. Translation: CASSSQPAGGTTGELFF.

The chain uses TRBV10-3 and TRBJ2-3; 8 positions agree with TRBD2. Germline loops: CDR1 ENHRY, CDR2 SYGVKD. The J segment lost 0 bases and the V segment lost 8 bases, leaving 4 bases of the junction unmatched. This CDR3 contains 14 residues. The CDR3 spells CAIGLAGSTDTQYF. DNA for the CDR3: TGTGCCATCGGGCTAGCGGGTAGCACAGATACGCAGTATTTT.

This clonotype was detected ten times or more. The V call is TRBV5-4, the J call TRBJ2-6; D is unresolved. Trimming took 0 bases from V and 1 from J, leaving 2 bases between them. The V gene's germline CDR1 is SGHNT and CDR2 YYREEE (reference sequence). This CDR3 has 14 amino acids. The chain's CDR3 is CASSLGSGANVLTF. As DNA, the CDR3 is TGTGCCAGCAGCTTGGGTTCTGGGGCCAACGTCCTGACTTTC.

This clonotype was seen ten or more times. This chain uses TRBV6-1 with TRBJ1-4; possibly TRBD1 for D (5 bases). The CDR3 totals 12 residues. The V end lost 7 bases, the J end lost 8 bases, and 11 bases lay between the germline ends. Germline V gives CDR1 MNHNS, CDR2 SASEGT. DNA of the CDR3: TGTGCCAGCAATCAGGGAGACGAAAAACTGTTTTTT. Residues: CASNQGDEKLFF.

As for this clonotype: A single base separates this from a much larger clone, so it may be a read error. The rearrangement joins TRBV19 to TRBJ2-2; no reliable D call. This CDR3 is built from 18 residues. CDR1 and CDR2 (germline): LNHDA, SQIVND (reference sequence). CDR3 amino acids: CASSIDRTANLNIGELFF. As DNA, the CDR3 is TGTGCCAGTAGTATAGATAGGACGGCTAACCTAAACATCGGGGAGCTGTTTTTT.

This clonotype was counted at least ten times. The chain combines TRBV27 with TRBJ1-2; unclear D gene. CDR3 size: 14 residues. V gave up 1 base and J gave up 4 bases, with 10 bases separating them. Germline V gene sequence: CDR1 MNHEY, CDR2 SMNVEV (reference sequence). CDR3 sequence (DNA): TGTGCCAGCAGTTTATACGCGACGGGCTATGGCTACACCTTC. Its translation: CASSLYATGYGYTF.

The J gene is TRBJ1-2, the V gene TRBV20-1; D not certain. The CDR3 has 15 residues. Germline loops: CDR1 DFQATT, CDR2 SNEGSKA (reference sequence). V lost 5 bases and J 4 bases, leaving 20 bases between the germline ends. The DNA for the CDR3 is TGCAGTGCTTCTACCCCGGAGGTATCGGGCTATGGCTACACCTTC. It encodes CSASTPEVSGYGYTF.

This clonotype was detected ten times or more. This sequence joins TRBV11-3 and TRBJ2-7; a weak D match, TRBD2 (6 bases). V lost 4 bases to trimming and J lost 6 bases, with 13 bases between them. The CDR3 has 13 residues. Germline V gives CDR1 SGHNT, CDR2 YENEEA. CDR3 in DNA: TGTGCCAGCAGCTCCCCCGGACTATCCGAGCAGTACTTC. Translated: CASSSPGLSEQYF.

The table lists this clonotype with many counts. The chain employs TRBV7-2 and TRBJ2-7; D perhaps matches TRBD2 (6 bases). CDR3 length: 15 amino acids. Per the germline V gene, CDR1 is SGHTA and CDR2 is FQGNSA. V was pared by 2 bases and J by 1 base, with 12 bases between. CDR3 sequence: CASSLSREESYEQYF. The DNA of the CDR3 is TGTGCCAGCAGCTTATCGAGGGAGGAATCCTACGAGCAGTACTTC.

The rearrangement links TRBV7-7 to TRBJ1-2, with unresolved D. The V end was cut by 3 bases, the J end by 4 bases, with 6 bases between. The CDR3 is 12 amino acids. CDR1 SSHAT and CDR2 FNYEAQ come from the germline V gene (reference sequence). CDR3 protein: CASSFRSYGYTF. The CDR3 DNA follows: TGTGCCAGCAGCTTTCGGAGCTATGGCTACACCTTC.